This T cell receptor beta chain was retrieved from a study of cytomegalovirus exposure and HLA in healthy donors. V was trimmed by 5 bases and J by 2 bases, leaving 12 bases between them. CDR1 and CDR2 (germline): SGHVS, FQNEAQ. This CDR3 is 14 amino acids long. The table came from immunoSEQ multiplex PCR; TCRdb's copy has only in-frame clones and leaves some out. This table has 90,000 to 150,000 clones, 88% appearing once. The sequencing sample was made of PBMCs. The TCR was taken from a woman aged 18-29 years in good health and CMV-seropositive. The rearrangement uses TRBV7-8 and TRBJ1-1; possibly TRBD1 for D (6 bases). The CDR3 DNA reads TGTGCCAGCAGCCTTAAGGACAGAAACACTGAAGCTTTCTTT. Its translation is CASSLKDRNTEAFF.